Shown below are 26 T cell receptor beta chains from a single sample sequenced in a study of cytomegalovirus exposure and HLA in healthy donors. Amplification used 60 Vbeta primers and 13 Jbeta primers. Repertoires were generated with immunoSEQ multiplex PCR, while TCRdb's copy carries only in-frame clones and drops some. In the table there are about 150,000 clones, under 85% of which are singletons. The specimen sequenced was PBMCs. Receptors were obtained from a woman in her 30s in good health and CMV-seronegative.

This clone has more than one count but fewer than ten. This chain joins TRBV5-4 and TRBJ1-1; 7 nucleotides line up with TRBD1. The germline CDR1 and CDR2 sequences are SGHNT and YYREEE (reference sequence). V dropped 4 bases and J dropped 1; count of bases not matched to a gene: 4. This CDR3 has 14 residues. The CDR3 nucleotides are TGTGCCAGCAGCCCGGGACAGCAGAACACTGAAGCTTTCTTT. Translated, it gives CASSPGQQNTEAFF.

The chain couples TRBV15 to TRBJ1-5; D possibly corresponds to TRBD1 (6 bases). The germline V gene encodes CDR1 LNHNV and CDR2 YYDKDF (reference sequence). The ends were cut back, 4 bases at V and 5 bases at J, with 12 bases in the middle. The CDR3 extends over 14 amino acids. The CDR3: CATSTSGVDQPQHF. CDR3 bases: TGTGCCACCAGCACTTCAGGGGTGGATCAGCCCCAGCATTTT.

The CDR3 here is CATSGTGESRPVNEKLFF. The CDR3 nucleotides read TGTGCCACTTCCGGGACAGGGGAGTCGAGACCCGTTAATGAAAAACTGTTTTTT. V usage is TRBV19 and J usage is TRBJ1-4, with 10 bases that match TRBD1. Germline loops: CDR1 LNHDA, CDR2 SQIVND (reference sequence). V lost 10 bases, J lost 4 bases, and 18 bases stayed unmatched. This CDR3 is built from 18 residues.

V and J are TRBV6-5 and TRBJ1-1; D is possibly TRBD1 (6 bases). CDR1 is MNHEY, CDR2 SVGAGI, per germline. CDR3 length: 12 amino acids. V gave up 7 bases and J gave up 5 bases, with 11 bases separating them. CDR3 protein: CASKIQGTEAFF. In DNA form, the CDR3 reads TGTGCCAGCAAAATACAGGGAACTGAAGCTTTCTTT.

This clone is a singleton in its sample. This chain connects TRBV11-1 to TRBJ2-1; D is perhaps TRBD2 (6 bases). Per germline, CDR1 SGHAT and CDR2 FQDESV (reference sequence). Trimming cost V 3 bases and J 7 bases, with 10 bases left between them. This CDR3 is 13 amino acids long. The CDR3 coding sequence is TGTGCCAGCAGCTTCGGGGGTTGGAATGAGCAGTTCTTC. This sequence encodes CASSFGGWNEQFF.

The J gene is TRBJ2-5, the V gene TRBV2; no reliable D call. The CDR3 spans 13 residues. The germline CDR1 and CDR2 sequences are SNHLY and FYNNEI. Trimming left V 8 bases short and J 4 bases short, with 14 bases between. CDR3 region: CASHWWQSETQYF. Here the CDR3 DNA reads TGTGCCAGCCATTGGTGGCAGTCAGAGACCCAGTACTTC.

The chain couples TRBV7-2 to TRBJ2-7, with TRBD2 identical over 8 bases. Germline CDR1 and CDR2: SGHTA and FQGNSA. The CDR3 totals 13 residues. The V gene end was trimmed by 6 bases and the J gene end by 6 bases; junction bases not matched to a gene: 7. CDR3 residues: CASRPGLVGEQYF. The CDR3 nucleotides are TGTGCCAGCAGGCCGGGACTAGTTGGCGAGCAGTACTTC.

The V gene is TRBV21-1, the J gene TRBJ2-7; the D segment call TRBD2 is taken from the table without a DNA check. TRBV21-1 is described as a pseudogene. The CDR3 contains 16 residues. The CDR3 is CASSNNSGGHTYEQYF. CDR3 in DNA: TGTGCCAGCAGCAACAATAGCGGGGGCCATACCTACGAGCAGTACTTC.

This clone was recorded once. The chain uses TRBV7-9 and TRBJ2-5; a possible D gene is TRBD2 (5 bases). Trimming took off 4 bases at V and 0 bases at J, with 12 bases between the two ends. The CDR3 has 15 residues. Germline CDR1 SEHNR, CDR2 FQNEAQ (reference sequence). Here the CDR3 reads CASSSYLEDQETQYF. For the CDR3, the DNA is TGTGCCAGCAGCTCCTACTTGGAGGACCAAGAGACCCAGTACTTC.

V usage is TRBV7-2 and J usage is TRBJ1-5; tentative D call: TRBD1 (6 bases). Trimming stripped 2 bases from V and 6 bases from J, with 14 bases between. CDR1 and CDR2 from the germline V gene are SGHTA and FQGNSA. This CDR3 comprises 15 residues. DNA for the CDR3: TGTGCCAGCAGCTTAAGCGCAGGGGTTTTTCAGCCCCAGCATTTT. This encodes CASSLSAGVFQPQHF.

The gene calls are TRBV5-1 and TRBJ1-2; TRBD1 might be the D (5 bases). Germline values: CDR1 SGHRS, CDR2 YFSETQ. The ends were cut back, 2 bases at V and 0 bases at J, with 11 bases in the middle. The CDR3 runs to 15 residues. The CDR3 region is CASSFGGSANYGYTF. Here the CDR3 DNA reads TGCGCCAGCAGCTTTGGGGGGTCAGCTAACTATGGCTACACCTTC.

This CDR3 is CASSVGLAGGLDLQETQYF. The CDR3 DNA follows: TGTGCCAGCAGCGTAGGACTAGCGGGGGGACTCGACTTGCAAGAGACCCAGTACTTC. The rearrangement joins TRBV9 to TRBJ2-5; TRBD2 agrees at 13 bases. In germline, CDR1 is SGDLS, CDR2 YYNGEE. The CDR3 loop spans 19 amino acids. The ends lost 0 bases at V and 2 bases at J; junction bases unmatched: 10.

The gene calls are TRBV30 and TRBJ1-2; TRBD1 matches 10 bases. The ends lost 4 bases at V and 5 bases at J; junction bases unmatched: 7. The CDR3 loop spans 14 amino acids. CDR1 and CDR2 (germline): GTSNPN, SVGIG (reference sequence). In DNA form, the CDR3 reads TGTGCCTGGATCAAATCGGACAGGGGGTATGGCTACACCTTC. This translates into CAWIKSDRGYGYTF.

This chain connects TRBV5-1 to TRBJ2-7, with 8 positions matching TRBD2. J was trimmed by 1 base and V by 5 bases; bases with no gene match: 14. Germline CDR1 is SGHRS and CDR2 is YFSETQ. CDR3 size: 17 residues. The CDR3 nucleotides are TGCGCCAGCAGTTTCGCCGGGGGGGGGCTCGTATCCTACGAGCAGTACTTC. As protein: CASSFAGGGLVSYEQYF.

In DNA form, the CDR3 reads TGTGCCAGTAGTACCACAGGGGATAACACTGAAGCTTTCTTT. Translation: CASSTTGDNTEAFF. The J gene is TRBJ1-1, the V gene TRBV19, with TRBD1 matching 7 bases. Germline lookup yields CDR1 LNHDA and CDR2 SQIVND (reference sequence). The CDR3 sequence is 14 residues long. V was pared by 4 bases and J by 2 bases, with 4 bases of the junction left unmatched.

Points on this clone: One end of the junction fails to match germline, which may point to a read error. The chain combines TRBV18 with TRBJ1-1, with TRBD1 identical over 7 bases. Germline lookup yields CDR1 KGHSH and CDR2 LQKENI. CDR3 length: 13 residues. The CDR3 DNA is TGTGACAGCTCACAGGGGAGGGGTACTGAAGCTTTCTTT. This translates into CDSSQGRGTEAFF.

This clone occurred once. The chain carries TRBV30 and TRBJ1-4; D perhaps matches TRBD1 (6 bases). Between the trimmed V and J ends, which lost 4 bases and 5 bases, there was a span of 11 bases. The length of the CDR3 is 13 residues. Germline-derived CDR1 and CDR2 are GTSNPN and SVGIG (reference sequence). The CDR3 is CAWKQGPNEKLFF. CDR3 sequence (DNA): TGTGCCTGGAAACAGGGACCGAATGAAAAACTGTTTTTT.

A single count supports this clone. The germline gene is not matched at one end of the junction; a read error may be the cause. As DNA, the CDR3 is TGTGCCACCAGCCCAAGGCTCTCTGGGGCCAACGGCCTGACTTTC. Translating gives CATSPRLSGANGLTF. V gene TRBV15 combines with J gene TRBJ2-6; TRBD1 might be the D (5 bases). The germline gives CDR1 LNHNV, CDR2 YYDKDF (reference sequence). This CDR3 is 15 amino acids long.

The J gene is TRBJ2-1, the V gene TRBV7-3; 10 bases align to TRBD2. Trimming cost V 1 base and J 10 bases; bases outside gene matches: 16. Per germline, CDR1 SGHTA and CDR2 FQGTGA. The CDR3 has 18 amino acids. CDR3 amino acids: CASSLRASLAGAVTEQFF. As DNA, the CDR3 is TGTGCCAGCAGCTTAAGGGCATCCCTAGCGGGGGCCGTCACGGAGCAGTTCTTC. Together with reference TRBV7-3 and TRBJ2-1, the CDR3 gives the full variable domain: GAGVSQTPSNKVTEKGKYVELRCDPISGHTALYWYRQSLGQGPEFLIYFQGTGAADDSGLPNDRFFAVRPEGSVSTLKIQRTERGDSAVYLCASSLRASLAGAVTEQFFGPGTRLTVL.

This clone was detected only once. The chain carries TRBV2 and TRBJ1-5; TRBD1 agrees at 7 bases. With 7 bases clipped from V and 7 bases from J, the junction kept 7 bases outside the gene matches. Germline CDR1 SNHLY, CDR2 FYNNEI. The CDR3 runs to 13 residues. The CDR3: CASTDRESQPQHF. The CDR3 DNA follows: TGTGCCAGCACTGACAGGGAAAGCCAGCCCCAGCATTTT.

This chain joins TRBV5-1 and TRBJ2-1; possibly TRBD1 for D (6 bases). CDR3 size: 15 residues. Germline CDR1 is SGHRS and CDR2 is YFSETQ. Trimming removed 4 bases at V and 2 bases at J, with 13 bases between. The CDR3 sequence is CASSPTGQAYNEQFF. DNA of the CDR3: TGCGCCAGCAGCCCGACAGGTCAGGCCTACAATGAGCAGTTCTTC.

The chain uses TRBV5-1 and TRBJ2-2; 7 bases map to TRBD1. The CDR3 covers 17 residues. The ends lost 2 bases at V and 6 bases at J; junction bases unmatched: 13. Germline assignment: CDR1 SGHRS and CDR2 YFSETQ. For the CDR3, the DNA is TGCGCCAGCAGCTTAGGGGCGACAGGGCTCTTTTCCGGGGAGCTGTTTTTT. Residues: CASSLGATGLFSGELFF.

The J gene is TRBJ1-5, the V gene TRBV4-1; D is unresolved. Germline CDR1 is MGHRA and CDR2 is YSYEKL. The CDR3 length is 16 residues. V was cut by 1 base and J by 2 bases, with 12 bases left in between. CDR3 region: CASSQGEGRGNQPQHF. The CDR3 DNA follows: TGCGCCAGCAGCCAAGGGGAGGGAAGGGGCAATCAGCCCCAGCATTTT.

A single count supports this clone. This sequence joins TRBV6-5 and TRBJ1-6; TRBD1 might be the D (5 bases). The CDR3 totals 15 residues. Germline values: CDR1 MNHEY, CDR2 SVGAGI. Trimming took 0 bases from V and 5 from J, leaving 8 bases between them. For the CDR3, the DNA is TGTGCCAGCAGTTACTCCTCGGACAATAATTCACCCCTCCACTTT. This gives the protein CASSYSSDNNSPLHF.

The rearrangement links TRBV12-5 to TRBJ1-2; 10 bases map to TRBD1. Trimming cost V 7 bases and J 4 bases; bases outside gene matches: 6. This CDR3 has 14 residues. The germline V gene encodes CDR1 LGHNT and CDR2 FRNRAP. The CDR3 coding sequence is TGTGCTAGTGCCCCGGGACAGGGGAGCTATGGCTACACCTTC. Residues: CASAPGQGSYGYTF.

V is TRBV5-1 and J is TRBJ2-1; D is undetermined. Between the trimmed V and J ends, which lost 0 bases and 2 bases, there was a span of 6 bases. The CDR3 spans 14 residues. CDR1 is SGHRS, CDR2 YFSETQ, per germline. The CDR3 DNA is TGCGCCAGCAGCTTGGACGGAGCCTACAATGAGCAGTTCTTC. Its translation is CASSLDGAYNEQFF.